Listed below are T cell receptor beta chains from one sample, sequenced in a study of shared clonotypes between healthy human individuals. Assay: immunoSEQ multiplex PCR; the TCRdb copy retains only in-frame clones and omits some. The profile shows about 1,500,000 clones, approximately 97% of them singletons. Source material: naive CD4+ T cells sorted from blood. Receptor source: a young man in good health. Both conserved end residues are part of each CDR3. A D gene is named only where the DNA matches it firmly. The size of a clone is reported for some rows only, either as once, few or many, or as a class for expanded clones.

J gene | D gene | CDR3 length | clone size | V gene | CDR3 protein | CDR3 DNA
TRBJ1-5 | NA | 14 | NA | TRBV7-2 | CASSSTDSGQPQHF | TGTGCCAGCAGCTCGACGGACAGTGGTCAGCCCCAGCATTTT
TRBJ2-5 | NA | 13 | NA | TRBV5-6 | CASSLSGAETQYF | TGTGCCAGCAGCTTGTCCGGGGCAGAGACCCAGTACTTC
TRBJ1-4 | TRBD1 | 13 | NA | TRBV7-9 | CASEDRAGEKLFF | TGTGCCAGTGAGGACAGGGCCGGCGAAAAACTGTTTTTT
TRBJ2-1 | TRBD2 | 15 | NA | TRBV7-9 | CASSFMGTSGNEQFF | TGTGCCAGCAGCTTTATGGGGACTAGCGGGAATGAGCAGTTCTTC
TRBJ2-3 | NA | 13 | NA | TRBV5-4 | CASSLYGRDTQYF | TGTGCCAGCAGCTTATATGGGAGGGATACGCAGTATTTT
TRBJ2-7 | NA | 13 | NA | TRBV27 | CASSFRGPYEQYF | TGTGCCAGCAGTTTTCGGGGACCCTACGAGCAGTACTTC
TRBJ1-5 | NA | 13 | NA | TRBV30 | CAWSGSVGQPQHF | TGTGCCTGGAGTGGTTCGGTTGGGCAGCCCCAGCATTTT
TRBJ2-5 | NA | 15 | NA | TRBV27 | CASSWRLASQETQYF | TGTGCCAGCAGTTGGCGGCTAGCGTCGCAAGAGACCCAGTACTTC
TRBJ1-1 | NA | 13 | NA | TRBV18 | CASSPGQNTEAFF | TGTGCCAGCTCACCAGGGCAGAACACTGAAGCTTTCTTT
TRBJ2-5 | NA | 13 | NA | TRBV5-1 | CASSFQNTETQYF | TGCGCCAGCAGCTTCCAGAACACAGAGACCCAGTACTTC
TRBJ2-7 | NA | 13 | NA | TRBV15 | CATSTYTAYEQYF | TGTGCCACCAGCACCTATACAGCCTACGAGCAGTACTTC
TRBJ2-2 | NA | 13 | NA | TRBV11-3 | CASSFSRLGELFF | TGTGCCAGCAGCTTCAGCCGGCTCGGGGAGCTGTTTTTT
TRBJ1-5 | TRBD1 | 17 | NA | TRBV15 | CATSSEGQGFFNQPQHF | TGTGCCACCAGCAGTGAAGGACAGGGCTTCTTCAATCAGCCCCAGCATTTT
TRBJ1-5 | TRBD1 | 14 | few | TRBV28 | CASSLLQGGQPQHF | TGTGCCAGCAGTTTACTCCAGGGGGGTCAGCCCCAGCATTTT
TRBJ1-4 | TRBD1 | 14 | NA | TRBV11-2 | CASRRTGGNEKLFF | TGTGCCAGCAGGAGGACAGGGGGAAATGAAAAACTGTTTTTT
TRBJ1-2 | NA | 16 | NA | TRBV28 | CASSFLSRAPGYGYTF | TGTGCCAGCAGTTTCCTTTCCCGGGCTCCTGGGTATGGCTACACCTTC
TRBJ1-2 | NA | 14 | NA | TRBV7-9 | CASSLDLSFYGYTF | TGTGCCAGCAGCTTAGACCTCAGTTTCTATGGCTACACCTTC
TRBJ1-5 | NA | 15 | few | TRBV19 | CASSKEGGRNQPQHF | TGTGCCAGTAGTAAAGAGGGTGGCCGCAATCAGCCCCAGCATTTT
TRBJ2-3 | TRBD1 | 16 | NA | TRBV9 | CASSLLTGADTDTQYF | TGTGCCAGCAGCTTGTTGACAGGGGCTGACACAGATACGCAGTATTTT
TRBJ1-1 | NA | 13 | NA | TRBV30 | CALFDRMNTEAFF | TGTGCCTTATTTGACAGGATGAACACTGAAGCTTTCTTT
TRBJ1-1 | NA | 13 | NA | TRBV11-2 | CASSLERGAEAFF | TGTGCCAGCAGCTTAGAGCGTGGGGCCGAAGCTTTCTTT
TRBJ2-7 | NA | 14 | NA | TRBV4-2 | CASSQDRQGREQYF | TGTGCCAGCAGCCAAGATCGGCAGGGCAGGGAGCAGTACTTC
TRBJ1-5 | NA | 15 | NA | TRBV6-6 | CASSYGSTENQPQHF | TGTGCCAGCAGTTACGGTAGTACAGAAAATCAGCCCCAGCATTTT
TRBJ2-7 | NA | 11 | few | TRBV20-1 | CSARGGYEQYF | TGCAGTGCTAGAGGGGGGTACGAGCAGTACTTC
TRBJ2-1 | NA | 11 | NA | TRBV6-6 | CASSDYGEQFF | TGTGCCAGCAGTGATTACGGTGAGCAGTTCTTC
TRBJ1-1 | NA | 13 | NA | TRBV6-1 | CASSLLRDIEAFF | TGTGCCAGCAGCCTCCTCAGGGATATTGAAGCTTTCTTT
TRBJ2-1 | TRBD2 | 14 | NA | TRBV29-1 | CSAPTSGAYNERFF | TGCAGCGCCCCCACTAGCGGGGCCTACAATGAGCGGTTCTTC
TRBJ2-6 | NA | 16 | NA | TRBV19 | CASTGTASSGANVLTF | TGTGCCAGTACGGGGACTGCCAGCTCTGGGGCCAACGTCCTGACTTTC
TRBJ1-5 | NA | 15 | NA | TRBV5-1 | CASSTIGGAGQPQHF | TGCGCCAGCAGCACAATCGGGGGGGCGGGTCAGCCCCAGCATTTT
TRBJ2-1 | TRBD2 | 16 | NA | TRBV4-3 | CASSQEGSGRANEQFF | TGCGCCAGCAGCCAAGAGGGGAGCGGGAGGGCCAATGAGCAGTTCTTC
TRBJ2-1 | NA | 14 | NA | TRBV29-1 | CSVHSQVLYNEQFF | TGCAGCGTCCATTCACAGGTACTATACAATGAGCAGTTCTTC
TRBJ2-7 | TRBD1 | 16 | few | TRBV5-1 | CASSRPGQEATYEQYF | TGCGCCAGCAGCCGGCCCGGACAGGAGGCAACCTACGAGCAGTACTTC
TRBJ2-1 | NA | 13 | NA | TRBV11-3 | CASSSQQYNEQFF | TGTGCCAGCAGCTCCCAACAGTACAATGAGCAGTTCTTC